A selection of T cell receptor beta chains follows, all from one sample in a study of read filtering for tumor transcriptome and immune sequencing. TCRdb recomputed calls from the reads with MiXCR, one row per CDR3 protein. The sample lists tens of thousands of distinct CDR3 sequences; about 13% were seen once. The sample comprised a population of CD138-negative cells sorted from bone marrow. Receptors originate from a donor older than 35 with multiple myeloma. The CDR3 runs from the conserved cysteine through the conserved F or W. Fields, in order: V gene, D gene, J gene, clone size, CDR3 DNA, CDR3 protein. D genes are given only for firm matches. Clone size is shown for a subset of rows, as once, few, many or a class of expanded clone.

v_gene: TRBV25-1; d_gene: .; j_gene: TRBJ1-3; abundance: many; CDR3nt: TGTGCCAGCAGCCGAGGGGCTGGAAACACCATATATTTT; CDR3aa: CASSRGAGNTIYF
v_gene: TRBV12-3/TRBV12-4; d_gene: .; j_gene: TRBJ1-5; abundance: many; CDR3nt: TGTGCCAGCAGCCGGAGACACCTATTAGGGGGTAATCAGCCCCAGCATTTT; CDR3aa: CASSRRHLLGGNQPQHF
v_gene: TRBV5-1; d_gene: .; j_gene: TRBJ1-1; abundance: many; CDR3nt: TGCGCCAGCAGCACCCGTGGGGGGGCGGCTGAAGCTTTCTTT; CDR3aa: CASSTRGGAAEAFF
v_gene: TRBV6-1; d_gene: .; j_gene: TRBJ2-2; abundance: few; CDR3nt: TGTGCCAGCAGCGTCGTTACTGAGGCGAACACCGGGGAGCTGTTTTTT; CDR3aa: CASSVVTEANTGELFF
v_gene: TRBV6-5; d_gene: .; j_gene: TRBJ2-7; abundance: many; CDR3nt: TGTGCCAGCAGTTACTCAGGAGACGGCTCCTACGAGCAGTACTTC; CDR3aa: CASSYSGDGSYEQYF
v_gene: TRBV12-3/TRBV12-4; d_gene: .; j_gene: TRBJ2-1; abundance: few; CDR3nt: TGTGCCAGCAGTTCCAGGGGTAACAATGAGCAGTTCTTC; CDR3aa: CASSSRGNNEQFF
v_gene: TRBV10-3; d_gene: .; j_gene: TRBJ1-1; abundance: many; CDR3nt: TGTGCCACCCTACCTGCCGGTGAGACTGAAGCTTTCTTT; CDR3aa: CATLPAGETEAFF
v_gene: TRBV19; d_gene: TRBD2; j_gene: TRBJ2-1; abundance: many; CDR3nt: TGTGCCAGTAGTAGCCAGCTACTAGCGGGAGGCAATGAGCAGTTCTTC; CDR3aa: CASSSQLLAGGNEQFF
v_gene: TRBV11-3; d_gene: .; j_gene: TRBJ2-1; abundance: many; CDR3nt: TGTGCCAGCAGCTTAGTAGGGCGGGGGCCGTACAATGAGCAGTTCTTC; CDR3aa: CASSLVGRGPYNEQFF
v_gene: TRBV14; d_gene: .; j_gene: TRBJ2-7; abundance: few; CDR3nt: TGTGCCAGCAGCCTTACCAGACCTGGACTGTACGAGCAGTACTTC; CDR3aa: CASSLTRPGLYEQYF
v_gene: TRBV4-1; d_gene: .; j_gene: TRBJ2-1; abundance: many; CDR3nt: TGCGCCAGCAGCCAAGATAAAGGGGCGGTAAATGAGCAGTTCTTC; CDR3aa: CASSQDKGAVNEQFF
v_gene: TRBV10-3; d_gene: .; j_gene: TRBJ2-1; abundance: many; CDR3nt: TGTGCCATCAGTGAAGATACTGAGCAGTTCTTC; CDR3aa: CAISEDTEQFF
v_gene: TRBV29-1; d_gene: .; j_gene: TRBJ2-1; abundance: many; CDR3nt: TGCAGCGTTGAGAGGAGGGGCGAGTACAATGAGCAGTTCTTC; CDR3aa: CSVERRGEYNEQFF
v_gene: TRBV6-5; d_gene: .; j_gene: TRBJ2-1; abundance: .; CDR3nt: TGTGCCAGCAGTTACTCGAGAGGGCCCAGCTCCTACAGTGAGCAGTTCTTC; CDR3aa: CASSYSRGPSSYSEQFF
v_gene: TRBV29-1; d_gene: .; j_gene: TRBJ2-3; abundance: many; CDR3nt: TGCAGCGCGGGGGCCACTAGCGGCACAGATACGCAGTATTTT; CDR3aa: CSAGATSGTDTQYF
v_gene: TRBV25-1; d_gene: .; j_gene: TRBJ2-1; abundance: many; CDR3nt: TGTGCCAGCAGTGAGCCAGGGGCGGGCAATGAGCAGTTCTTC; CDR3aa: CASSEPGAGNEQFF
v_gene: TRBV6-6; d_gene: .; j_gene: TRBJ1-1; abundance: many; CDR3nt: TGTGCCAGCAGTTACGGTAGGGGAGGCTACTCGACGAACACTGAAGCTTTCTTT; CDR3aa: CASSYGRGGYSTNTEAFF
v_gene: TRBV30; d_gene: TRBD1; j_gene: TRBJ2-4; abundance: few; CDR3nt: TGTGCCTGGAGTCCCCTCTTTCAGGGGGATACCGCCAATAACATTCAGTACTTC; CDR3aa: CAWSPLFQGDTANNIQYF
v_gene: TRBV20-1; d_gene: .; j_gene: TRBJ2-1; abundance: medium-sized; CDR3nt: TGCAGTGCTAGAGATATGGGGGAGCGCTACAATGAGCAGTTCTTC; CDR3aa: CSARDMGERYNEQFF
v_gene: TRBV3-1; d_gene: TRBD1; j_gene: TRBJ1-1; abundance: .; CDR3nt: TGTGCCAGCAGCCAAGCCCCCCAGGGGGCCGCTGAAGCTTTCTTT; CDR3aa: CASSQAPQGAAEAFF